The T cell receptor beta chain under discussion was sequenced for a study of T cells in localized non-small cell lung cancer. V was trimmed by 7 bases and J by 3 bases, leaving 21 bases between them. The CDR3 is 16 amino acids. The germline V gene encodes CDR1 LNHDA and CDR2 SQIVND (reference sequence). Notes on the study in general: Clonality of T cells reached its maximum in uninvolved adjacent lung, surpassing tumor. Sequencing was limited to one tumor region, leaving the possibility of heterogeneity open.

Clones were read by immunoSEQ multiplex PCR, and TCRdb kept only the in-frame ones, dropping some. The data contain 26,000 or so clones, roughly nine tenths of them seen just once; the ten biggest clones take up more than 12%. A remark on this clone: The antigen remains unidentified.

This chain uses TRBV19 with TRBJ1-1; a possible D gene is TRBD1 (5 bases). This sequence originates from a female donor at least 60 years old with stage II squamous cell lung carcinoma. The sample here was peripheral blood, taken before any cancer treatment. For the CDR3, the DNA is TGTGCCAGTACTCCCTGGCAGGGTAGGAGGGACACTGAAGCTTTCTTT. Amino acids: CASTPWQGRRDTEAFF.